This TCR beta chain was identified during a study of blood T cell repertoires in COVID-19. Background on the study: Samples came from the United States, Italy and Spain, spanning acute and convalescent COVID-19. PBMCs, B-cell-depleted T cells, or T cells were the source of the cDNA or gDNA that made up the material.

How the authors handled the data: The authors estimated nucleated cell counts from reference gene primer amplification. TCRdb keeps only in-frame clones here, not all; method: immunoSEQ multiplex PCR. V and J calls and clone size follow that table, whereas D and trimming were derived from the DNA. This sample carries about 74,000 clones, more than 90% of them seen once, and the ten largest clones take roughly 10%. J lost 2 bases, V lost 7 bases, and 7 bases had no gene match. Germline V gene sequence: CDR1 MNHEY, CDR2 SMNVEV (reference sequence). The CDR3 has 14 amino acids. The V and J genes are TRBV27 and TRBJ2-7, with TRBD1 matching 8 bases. Sequencing was done on a sample of peripheral blood. This receptor was taken from a human donor in a cohort sampled during active COVID-19. The CDR3 sequence is CASKRDRQTYEQYF. The CDR3, as DNA: TGTGCCAGCAAAAGGGACAGGCAAACCTACGAGCAGTACTTC.